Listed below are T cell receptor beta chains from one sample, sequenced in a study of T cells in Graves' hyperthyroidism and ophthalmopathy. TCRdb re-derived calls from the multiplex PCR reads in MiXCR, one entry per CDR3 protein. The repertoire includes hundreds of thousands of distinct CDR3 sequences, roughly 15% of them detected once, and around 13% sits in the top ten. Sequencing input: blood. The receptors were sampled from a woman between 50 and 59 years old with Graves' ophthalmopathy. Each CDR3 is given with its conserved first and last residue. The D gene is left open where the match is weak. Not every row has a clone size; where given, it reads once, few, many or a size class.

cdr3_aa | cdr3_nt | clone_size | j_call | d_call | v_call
CASSPGGARVREQYF | TGTGCCAGCAGTCCAGGCGGCGCCCGCGTGCGGGAGCAGTACTTC | many | TRBJ2-7 | - | TRBV27
CASSLVTGRPDTQYF | TGTGCCAGCAGCTTAGTTACAGGCCGCCCAGATACGCAGTATTTT | many | TRBJ2-3 | - | TRBV13
CASSLGTSGTSYEQYF | TGTGCCAGCAGCTTAGGAACTAGCGGGACCTCCTACGAGCAGTACTTC | many | TRBJ2-7 | TRBD2 | TRBV11-1
CASSLGRNTEAFF | TGTGCCAGCAGCTTAGGACGGAACACTGAAGCTTTCTTT | many | TRBJ1-1 | - | TRBV27
CASSLGHSGANVLTF | TGTGCCAGCTCCCTGGGACATTCTGGGGCCAACGTCCTGACTTTC | many | TRBJ2-6 | - | TRBV18
CASSLVSTHGNTIYF | TGTGCCAGCAGCTTAGTATCGACCCATGGAAACACCATATATTTT | - | TRBJ1-3 | - | TRBV7-9
CASSPSTLGQETQYF | TGTGCCAGCTCACCTTCCACTTTGGGGCAGGAGACCCAGTACTTC | - | TRBJ2-5 | - | TRBV18
CATSDFGYEQYF | TGTGCCACCAGTGATTTTGGGTACGAGCAGTACTTC | many | TRBJ2-7 | - | TRBV24-1
CASSFATVVEPQHF | TGTGCCAGCAGTTTTGCGACAGTAGTAGAGCCCCAGCATTTT | many | TRBJ1-5 | - | TRBV12-3/TRBV12-4
CASSLAGYSYTF | TGTGCCAGCAGCTTAGCAGGGTATAGCTACACCTTC | few | TRBJ1-2 | - | TRBV7-2
CASIKTSGTAYEQYF | TGTGCCAGCATCAAGACTAGCGGGACCGCCTACGAGCAGTACTTC | - | TRBJ2-7 | TRBD2 | TRBV12-3/TRBV12-4
CASTQRTEAFF | TGTGCCAGCACCCAGAGGACAGAAGCTTTCTTT | many | TRBJ1-1 | - | TRBV6-2/TRBV6-3
CASSQTHQGPEAFF | TGTGCCAGTAGCCAAACCCACCAGGGGCCTGAAGCTTTCTTT | many | TRBJ1-1 | - | TRBV19
CASSRRRGETQYF | TGTGCCAGCAGCCGCAGACGGGGTGAGACCCAGTACTTC | few | TRBJ2-5 | - | TRBV7-9
CSVEDRTGSSYEQYF | TGCAGCGTTGAAGATCGAACAGGCAGCTCCTACGAGCAGTACTTC | many | TRBJ2-7 | - | TRBV29-1
CASSWTKPSWQGFQLGNQPQHF | TGTGCCAGCAGCTGGACCAAACCATCCTGGCAGGGGTTCCAGTTGGGCAATCAGCCCCAGCATTTT | many | TRBJ1-5 | - | TRBV28
CASTYRNSLTHTYEQYF | TGTGCCAGCACCTATCGGAATTCCCTTACTCACACCTACGAGCAGTACTTC | - | TRBJ2-7 | - | TRBV7-9
CASSDVFRSGGAGELFF | TGTGCCAGCAGTGACGTTTTCAGATCGGGAGGCGCCGGGGAGCTGTTTTTT | - | TRBJ2-2 | TRBD2 | TRBV25-1
CASRRGQGSHEQYF | TGTGCCAGCAGGCGAGGACAGGGGTCTCACGAGCAGTACTTC | many | TRBJ2-7 | TRBD1 | TRBV6-1
CASSLAGLISYNEQFF | TGTGCCAGCAGCTTAGCGGGGCTAATCTCCTACAATGAGCAGTTCTTC | many | TRBJ2-1 | - | TRBV7-9
CASSQYVGYEQYF | TGCGCCAGCAGCCAATATGTAGGATACGAGCAGTACTTC | many | TRBJ2-7 | - | TRBV4-3
CSARDLRNSGSYNEQFF | TGCAGTGCTAGAGATTTAAGGAATAGCGGGAGCTACAATGAGCAGTTCTTC | few | TRBJ2-1 | TRBD2 | TRBV20-1
CATSLARGGSNQPQHF | TGTGCCACCAGCCTCGCCAGGGGAGGTAGCAATCAGCCCCAGCATTTT | few | TRBJ1-5 | - | TRBV15
CASIAGVTEAFF | TGTGCCAGCATTGCAGGGGTCACTGAAGCTTTCTTT | many | TRBJ1-1 | - | TRBV6-1
CASGTDNEQFF | TGTGCTAGTGGTACCGACAATGAGCAGTTCTTC | many | TRBJ2-1 | - | TRBV12-5
CASTTGTVNEKLFF | TGTGCCAGCACGACCGGGACAGTCAATGAAAAACTGTTTTTT | few | TRBJ1-4 | TRBD1 | TRBV28
CASSLGAGQPNEKLFF | TGTGCCAGCAGCTTAGGGGCCGGACAGCCTAATGAAAAACTGTTTTTT | many | TRBJ1-4 | - | TRBV7-9
CASRQGADRSTEAFF | TGTGCCAGCAGACAGGGGGCGGATCGGAGCACTGAAGCTTTCTTT | few | TRBJ1-1 | TRBD1 | TRBV6-1
CASSSTGRDTEAFF | TGTGCCAGCAGCTCCACGGGACGGGACACTGAAGCTTTCTTT | - | TRBJ1-1 | - | TRBV7-3
CASSLVGREGRHEQYF | TGTGCCAGCAGCTTAGTCGGGCGGGAGGGCCGCCACGAGCAGTACTTC | many | TRBJ2-7 | TRBD2 | TRBV7-8
CAISNTGQSTDTQYF | TGTGCCATCAGTAACACGGGGCAGAGCACAGATACGCAGTATTTT | many | TRBJ2-3 | - | TRBV10-3
CASSPTSGRWGETQYF | TGTGCCAGCAGCCCAACTAGCGGGAGGTGGGGAGAGACCCAGTACTTC | many | TRBJ2-5 | TRBD2 | TRBV7-3
CASHLGPTSYEQYF | TGTGCCAGCCACCTTGGCCCCACCTCCTACGAGCAGTACTTC | - | TRBJ2-7 | - | TRBV6-1
CASSSPPFQPFF | TGTGCCAGCAGCTCCCCCCCCTTTCAGCCGTTCTTC | - | TRBJ2-1 | - | TRBV7-8
CASSFVCDRRRSYEQYF | TGTGCCAGCAGTTTCGTTTGTGACAGGAGACGCTCCTACGAGCAGTACTTC | - | TRBJ2-7 | - | TRBV27
CASSYIGTGELFF | TGTGCCAGCAGTTACATTGGCACCGGGGAGCTGTTTTTT | many | TRBJ2-2 | - | TRBV6-5
CSARVGRGDEQFF | TGCAGTGCTAGAGTGGGAAGAGGGGATGAGCAGTTCTTC | - | TRBJ2-1 | - | TRBV20-1
CASSRLGANTGELFF | TGTGCCAGCAGCCGTTTAGGGGCGAACACCGGGGAGCTGTTTTTT | many | TRBJ2-2 | - | TRBV11-3
CSARDIGSGGNQPQHF | TGCAGTGCTAGAGATATAGGGTCGGGTGGCAATCAGCCCCAGCATTTT | many | TRBJ1-5 | - | TRBV20-1
CASSHRTGYTDTQYF | TGTGCCAGCAGCCACCGGACAGGGTACACAGATACGCAGTATTTT | many | TRBJ2-3 | TRBD1 | TRBV7-3
CASSVDGNYEQYF | TGTGCCAGCAGCGTAGACGGCAACTACGAGCAGTACTTC | many | TRBJ2-7 | - | TRBV9
CTSSELAGGLGEQYF | TGTACCAGCAGTGAACTAGCGGGAGGCCTGGGGGAGCAGTACTTC | - | TRBJ2-7 | TRBD2 | TRBV6-1
CASSIDGSGLNTEAFF | TGTGCCAGTAGTATAGATGGTTCAGGACTGAACACTGAAGCTTTCTTT | - | TRBJ1-1 | - | TRBV19
CATSDPDRGEQYF | TGTGCCACCAGTGACCCGGACAGGGGAGAGCAGTACTTC | many | TRBJ2-7 | TRBD1 | TRBV24-1
CASSPDRDREKLFF | TGCGCCAGCAGCCCGGACAGGGATCGTGAAAAACTGTTTTTT | many | TRBJ1-4 | TRBD1 | TRBV5-1
CATSRVGQSKAFF | TGTGCCACCAGCAGAGTAGGACAGTCCAAAGCTTTCTTT | many | TRBJ1-1 | - | TRBV15
CASSPTRTAYGYTF | TGTGCCAGCAGCCCCACAAGGACAGCTTATGGCTACACCTTC | many | TRBJ1-2 | - | TRBV3-1
CASSLGSGSGANVLTF | TGTGCCAGCAGCTTGGGGTCAGGATCTGGGGCCAACGTCCTGACTTTC | many | TRBJ2-6 | - | TRBV5-6
CASSVGVEDWEQYF | TGTGCCAGCAGCGTAGGAGTTGAGGATTGGGAGCAGTACTTC | - | TRBJ2-7 | - | TRBV9